The T cell receptor beta chain under discussion was sequenced for a study of PD-L1 blockade in urothelial cancer. The germline V gene encodes CDR1 KGHSH and CDR2 LQKENI. CDR3 size: 14 residues. The V gene end was trimmed by 1 base and the J gene end by 2 bases; junction bases not matched to a gene: 1. PCRs each included synthetic TCR analog templates spiked in. Clones were sequenced by immunoSEQ multiplex PCR, and TCRdb holds only the in-frame ones, with some missing. The table has 130,000 or so clones, roughly 83% seen once. Stated time point: pretreatment peripheral blood. Note on this clone: This same CDR3 is encoded by further DNA sequences in the sample.

This receptor was taken from a man between 50 and 59 years old with urothelial cancer. Source: PBMCs, taken around atezolizumab (anti-PD-L1) treatment. The chain links TRBV18 to TRBJ1-1; the match to TRBD1 covers 7 bases. CDR3 bases: TGTGCCAGCTCACCACAGGGGGCTAACACTGAAGCTTTCTTT. Its translation is CASSPQGANTEAFF. Based on the CDR3 plus reference TRBV18 and TRBJ1-1, the full variable domain is NAGVMQNPRHLVRRRGQEARLRCSPMKGHSHVYWYRQLPEEGLKFMVYLQKENIIDESGMPKERFSAEFPKEGPSILRIQQVVRGDSAAYFCASSPQGANTEAFFGQGTRLTVV.